These 30 T cell receptor beta chains were sequenced from one sample in a study of cytomegalovirus exposure and HLA in healthy donors. 13 Jbeta primers and 60 Vbeta primers were used for the PCR. The table came from immunoSEQ multiplex PCR; TCRdb's copy has only in-frame clones and leaves some out. There are over 95,000 clones in the sample; roughly three quarters occur only once, and 9% to 15% lies in the top ten. The specimen was PBMCs. These receptors were collected from a woman aged 40 to 50 in good health and CMV-seropositive.

V and J are TRBV19 and TRBJ2-7; 8 bases line up with TRBD1. CDR3 length: 15 residues. The trim removed 2 bases at V and 2 bases at J, leaving 5 bases unmatched. In germline, CDR1 is LNHDA, CDR2 SQIVND (reference sequence). CDR3 residues: CASSIQGANPYEQYF. The CDR3 bases are TGTGCCAGTAGTATACAGGGGGCAAACCCCTACGAGCAGTACTTC. Using reference TRBV19 and TRBJ2-7 for the parts outside the CDR3, the full variable domain is DGGITQSPKYLFRKEGQNVTLSCEQNLNHDAMYWYRQDPGQGLRLIYYSQIVNDFQKGDIAEGYSVSREKKESFPLTVTSAQKNPTAFYLCASSIQGANPYEQYFGPGTRLTVT.

V and J are TRBV6-1 and TRBJ1-2; 9 nucleotides line up with TRBD1. Germline CDR1 reads MNHNS; CDR2 reads SASEGT. CDR3 length: 17 residues. V lost 2 bases, J lost 4 bases, and 11 bases stayed unmatched. CDR3 in amino acids: CASSESSTQGASYGYTF. The CDR3 DNA follows: TGTGCCAGCAGTGAAAGTTCGACACAGGGGGCGAGCTATGGCTACACCTTC.

This clone has only one observation. This rearrangement joins TRBV5-1 to TRBJ2-1, with 10 nucleotides matching TRBD2. There are 16 residues in the CDR3. The V gene end was trimmed by 4 bases and the J gene end by 2 bases; junction bases not matched to a gene: 6. Germline assignment: CDR1 SGHRS and CDR2 YFSETQ. The CDR3 bases are TGCGCCAGCAGCCTTGAAAGCGGGGGGGCCTACAATGAGCAGTTCTTC. Encoded protein: CASSLESGGAYNEQFF.

The table lists this clone with a few counts. This chain joins TRBV6-5 and TRBJ1-1; TRBD1 matches at 7 bases. From germline, CDR1 is MNHEY and CDR2 SVGAGI. The CDR3 has 14 residues. Losses at the gene ends were 6 bases for V and 10 bases for J; bases not matched to a gene: 14. CDR3 sequence reads: CASRLLGQALGAFF. CDR3 DNA sequence: TGTGCCAGCAGGCTCTTAGGACAGGCCTTGGGAGCTTTCTTT.

This clone was recorded a few times. The J gene is TRBJ2-5, the V gene TRBV5-1; D remains unclear. Trimming took 1 base from V and 4 from J, leaving 5 bases between them. The CDR3 consists of 12 residues. In germline, CDR1 is SGHRS, CDR2 YFSETQ. The CDR3 loop reads CASSLNIETQYF. The CDR3 DNA is TGCGCCAGCAGCTTGAACATAGAGACCCAGTACTTC.

The J gene is TRBJ2-2, the V gene TRBV19; D uncertain. V dropped 4 bases and J dropped 2 bases, with 5 bases sitting between them. The CDR3 runs to 13 residues. Per germline, CDR1 LNHDA and CDR2 SQIVND (reference sequence). CDR3 nucleotide sequence: TGTGCCAGTAGTAATCCAAACACCGGGGAGCTGTTTTTT. Residues: CASSNPNTGELFF.

The chain employs TRBV10-3 and TRBJ2-7; TRBD1 matches 8 bases. V lost 6 bases, J lost 0 bases, and 7 bases stayed unmatched. The germline gives CDR1 ENHRY, CDR2 SYGVKD. The CDR3 is 15 amino acids. The CDR3 coding sequence is TGTGCCATCAGCCAGGGACAGGCCCTCTCCTACGAGCAGTACTTC. It codes for CAISQGQALSYEQYF.

The V call is TRBV5-4, the J call TRBJ2-3, with TRBD2 matching over 8 bases. J was trimmed by 5 bases and V by 5 bases; bases with no gene match: 7. Germline V CDR1 and CDR2: SGHNT, YYREEE (reference sequence). This CDR3 has 14 amino acids. The CDR3 DNA reads as TGTGCCAGCAGGTCCGGGACTAGAGAAGATACGCAGTATTTT. It specifies CASRSGTREDTQYF.

This chain uses TRBV7-9 with TRBJ1-1; perhaps TRBD1 as D (5 bases). CDR1 is SEHNR, CDR2 FQNEAQ, per germline (reference sequence). Deletions cut 5 bases from V and 1 base from J, with 11 bases between. The CDR3 loop spans 14 amino acids. CDR3 protein: CASSTGLQNTEAFF. CDR3 nucleotide sequence: TGTGCCAGCAGCACGGGACTGCAGAACACTGAAGCTTTCTTT.

V and J are TRBV7-2 and TRBJ1-1, with D possibly TRBD1 on 5 matching bases. V was trimmed by 4 bases and J by 1 base, leaving 7 bases between them. This CDR3 comprises 13 residues. Germline V gene sequence: CDR1 SGHTA, CDR2 FQGNSA. The CDR3 sequence: CASSSQENTEAFF. The CDR3 DNA reads as TGTGCCAGCAGCTCACAGGAGAACACTGAAGCTTTCTTT.

V usage is TRBV2 and J usage is TRBJ2-5; 10 positions agree with TRBD2. V lost 7 bases, J lost 2 bases, and 7 bases stayed unmatched. The CDR3 is 15 residues long. Germline values: CDR1 SNHLY, CDR2 FYNNEI. CDR3 nucleotide sequence: TGTGCCAGCACCCGAGCGGGGGGGCGGCAAGAGACCCAGTACTTC. Its protein product is CASTRAGGRQETQYF.

This chain uses TRBV10-3 with TRBJ2-5; 8 bases agree with TRBD1. CDR3 length: 13 amino acids. V shed 6 bases and J 2 bases; nucleotides not matched to a gene: 2. Germline V CDR1 and CDR2: ENHRY, SYGVKD. This CDR3 reads CAISRTGQETQYF. The CDR3 coding sequence is TGTGCCATCAGCCGGACAGGGCAAGAGACCCAGTACTTC.

The gene calls are TRBV6-5 and TRBJ1-4; D possibly corresponds to TRBD1 (5 bases). CDR1 is MNHEY, CDR2 SVGAGI, per germline. The CDR3 length is 13 residues. The germline V and J ends were trimmed by 7 bases and 5 bases, with 11 bases remaining between them. The CDR3 loop is CASTGQGNEKLFF. Here the CDR3 DNA reads TGTGCCAGCACCGGGCAGGGCAATGAAAAACTGTTTTTT.

The genes are TRBV25-1 and TRBJ1-6, with TRBD1 as a possible D gene (6 bases). The germline CDR1 and CDR2 sequences are MGHDK and SYGVNS. Trimming removed 1 base from V and 13 bases from J, with 8 bases in between. The CDR3 is made up of 12 amino acids. CDR3: CASSELRGPLHF. CDR3 coding DNA: TGTGCCAGCAGTGAATTAAGGGGGCCCCTCCACTTT. Variable domain in full (rest from reference TRBV25-1 and TRBJ1-6): EADIYQTPRYLVIGTGKKITLECSQTMGHDKMYWYQQDPGMELHLIHYSYGVNSTEKGDLSSESTVSRIRTEHFPLTLESARPSHTSQYLCASSELRGPLHFGNGTRLTVT.

The chain is built from TRBV5-4 and TRBJ2-3, with TRBD2 matching 8 bases. Per germline, CDR1 SGHNT and CDR2 YYREEE (reference sequence). CDR3 length: 15 amino acids. V shed 4 bases, J shed 6 bases, and the junction held 10 bases outside the gene matches. The DNA for the CDR3 is TGTGCCAGCAGCCCGGGGGGGACCCGGTGGGATACGCAGTATTTT. Amino acid sequence: CASSPGGTRWDTQYF.

V gene TRBV30 combines with J gene TRBJ1-5; a possible D gene is TRBD1 (6 bases). Germline V gene data show CDR1 as GTSNPN and CDR2 as SVGIG (reference sequence). V was shortened by 2 bases and J by 7 bases, with 9 bases between the two germline ends. The CDR3 runs to 12 residues. CDR3 DNA: TGTGCCTGGAGTCCAGGGGAACAGCCCCAGCATTTT. The encoded protein is CAWSPGEQPQHF.

This sequence joins TRBV2 and TRBJ1-3, with 7 bases fitting TRBD1. The length of the CDR3 is 17 residues. From germline, CDR1 is SNHLY and CDR2 FYNNEI. V shed 2 bases and J 0 bases; nucleotides not matched to a gene: 7. CDR3 bases: TGTGCCAGCAGTGAATGGGACAGTTCCTACTCTGGAAACACCATATATTTT. Its protein is CASSEWDSSYSGNTIYF.

This clone has just a few counts. The chain carries TRBV11-3 and TRBJ2-3; 7 nucleotides align to TRBD2. Looked up from germline, CDR1 is SGHNT and CDR2 is YENEEA. This CDR3 has 14 residues. V was pared by 2 bases and J by 4 bases, with 3 bases of the junction left unmatched. Here the CDR3 reads CASSLRAGSDTQYF. The CDR3 region has the DNA TGTGCCAGCAGCTTAAGAGCGGGGTCAGATACGCAGTATTTT.

The chain employs TRBV30 and TRBJ1-1, with D possibly TRBD1 on 6 matching bases. With 0 bases removed from V and 3 bases from J, the gap between germline ends came to 11 bases. This CDR3 is built from 14 residues. In germline, CDR1 is GTSNPN, CDR2 SVGIG (reference sequence). CDR3 in amino acids: CAWSVMGADTEAFF. CDR3 sequence (DNA): TGTGCCTGGAGTGTAATGGGGGCGGACACTGAAGCTTTCTTT.

This rearrangement joins TRBV2 to TRBJ2-3, with D unresolved. This CDR3 comprises 15 residues. V shed 8 bases and J shed 0 bases, with 15 bases lying between them. Germline CDR1 reads SNHLY; CDR2 reads FYNNEI. The CDR3 region has the DNA TGTGCCAGCTCGAAGGAGTCTCTTAGCACAGATACGCAGTATTTT. Protein: CASSKESLSTDTQYF.

This clone was counted once. The chain recombines TRBV7-9 with TRBJ2-7, with D perhaps matching TRBD2 (5 bases). The CDR3 length is 14 residues. CDR1 is SEHNR, CDR2 FQNEAQ, per germline (reference sequence). V lost 5 bases and J 3 bases, leaving 14 bases between the germline ends. The CDR3: CASSPPGRDYEQYF. CDR3 sequence (DNA): TGTGCCAGCAGCCCACCGGGCCGGGACTACGAGCAGTACTTC.

This clone occurred a few times. The CDR3 here is CASSYSMMMGLEQYF. The CDR3 nucleotides are TGTGCCAGCAGTTACTCGATGATGATGGGGCTCGAGCAGTACTTC. The chain links TRBV6-5 to TRBJ2-7; tentatively, D is TRBD1 (5 bases). Germline V lookup: CDR1 MNHEY, CDR2 SVGAGI. Trimming cost V 0 bases and J 6 bases, with 15 bases left between them. This CDR3 comprises 15 residues.

J is TRBJ1-1 and V is TRBV30; no reliable D call. This CDR3 is 10 amino acids long. Germline V CDR1 and CDR2: GTSNPN, SVGIG (reference sequence). The V gene lost 0 bases and the J gene lost 10 bases, with 6 bases spanning the gap. CDR3 in DNA: TGTGCCTGGAGTGTAACTAGAGCTTTCTTT. Protein product: CAWSVTRAFF.

The rearrangement links TRBV6-5 to TRBJ1-1; TRBD1 aligns across 9 bases. The CDR3 sequence is 15 residues long. CDR1 is MNHEY, CDR2 SVGAGI, per germline. J was trimmed by 5 bases and V by 0 bases; bases with no gene match: 4. The CDR3 bases are TGTGCCAGCAGTTACTCCGGGACAGGGACTACTGAAGCTTTCTTT. Amino acids: CASSYSGTGTTEAFF.

The chain links TRBV4-2 to TRBJ2-3; the match to TRBD1 covers 7 bases. Unmatched junction bases numbered 10, after V lost 3 bases and J lost 4 bases. The germline CDR1 and CDR2 sequences are LGHNA and YNFKEQ. The CDR3 is made up of 16 amino acids. The CDR3 DNA reads as TGTGCCAGCAGCCAGTATGCGGCAGGGGGTGCAGATACGCAGTATTTT. It codes for CASSQYAAGGADTQYF.

The genes are TRBV18 and TRBJ2-7, with a weak D call TRBD1 (6 bases). The CDR3 runs to 15 residues. Germline V gene sequence: CDR1 KGHSH, CDR2 LQKENI. V dropped 5 bases and J dropped 2 bases, with 16 bases sitting between them. DNA of the CDR3: TGTGCCAGCTCAATTGCAGGGGTTGGGACCTACGAGCAGTACTTC. Translated, it gives CASSIAGVGTYEQYF.

The chain couples TRBV4-1 to TRBJ2-6; tentatively, D is TRBD1 (5 bases). The germline CDR1 and CDR2 sequences are MGHRA and YSYEKL. CDR3 length equals 15 residues. The germline V and J ends were trimmed by 6 bases and 0 bases, with 9 bases remaining between them. The CDR3 DNA reads as TGCGCCAGCAGGAAAGGGGACTCTGGGGCCAACGTCCTGACTTTC. Protein sequence: CASRKGDSGANVLTF.

This chain uses TRBV7-9 with TRBJ2-5, with TRBD1 matching over 8 bases. Per germline, CDR1 SEHNR and CDR2 FQNEAQ (reference sequence). V trimming: 6 bases; J trimming: 4 bases; junction bases outside the gene matches: 7. This CDR3 is built from 14 residues. CDR3 amino acids: CASSLKTGAETQYF. The CDR3 DNA reads as TGTGCCAGCAGTTTAAAGACAGGGGCAGAGACCCAGTACTTC.

The V gene is TRBV9, the J gene TRBJ2-7; tentatively, D is TRBD1 (6 bases). CDR1 is SGDLS and CDR2 is YYNGEE in the germline V gene. V was shortened by 3 bases and J by 0 bases, with 10 bases between the two germline ends. The CDR3 contains 14 residues. CDR3: CASSGTVNSYEQYF. The CDR3 bases are TGTGCCAGCAGCGGGACAGTAAACTCCTACGAGCAGTACTTC.

The chain links TRBV18 to TRBJ1-6, with D unclear. Trimming left V 2 bases short and J 8 bases short, with 7 bases between. This CDR3 has 13 amino acids. CDR1 is KGHSH, CDR2 LQKENI, per germline. This CDR3 reads CASSPVPDSPLHF. Written as DNA, the CDR3 is TGTGCCAGCTCACCAGTGCCAGATTCACCCCTCCACTTT. Full variable domain (remainder filled in from reference TRBV18 and TRBJ1-6): NAGVMQNPRHLVRRRGQEARLRCSPMKGHSHVYWYRQLPEEGLKFMVYLQKENIIDESGMPKERFSAEFPKEGPSILRIQQVVRGDSAAYFCASSPVPDSPLHFGNGTRLTVT.